This TCR beta chain stems from a study of cytomegalovirus exposure and HLA in healthy donors. Whole-study findings and limits: Presence/absence analyses supposed approximately even sequencing depth among donors. Later analysis showed most CMV-associated TCR beta chains appearing HLA-restricted. According to the study, 160 or so TCR beta chains were cytomegalovirus-associated.

In this sample, this clone turned up once. Antigen specificity is unknown. Germline V gene sequence: CDR1 SGHRS, CDR2 YFSETQ. This CDR3 region has 13 residues. Amplification used 60 Vbeta primers and 13 Jbeta primers. Measured with immunoSEQ multiplex PCR; TCRdb has only the in-frame clones, and not every one. The repertoire holds roughly 80,000 clones, with 81% as singletons. The chain carries TRBV5-1 and TRBJ2-5; 7 positions match TRBD1. The end of the DNA fits TRBJ2-7 better, so the J call may be wrong. The sequence was collected from a woman in her 30s in good health and CMV-seronegative. The sample consisted of PBMCs. Here the CDR3 reads CASSLTGAVEQYF. The CDR3 DNA is TGCGCCAGCAGCTTAACAGGGGCGGTCGAGCAGTACTTC.